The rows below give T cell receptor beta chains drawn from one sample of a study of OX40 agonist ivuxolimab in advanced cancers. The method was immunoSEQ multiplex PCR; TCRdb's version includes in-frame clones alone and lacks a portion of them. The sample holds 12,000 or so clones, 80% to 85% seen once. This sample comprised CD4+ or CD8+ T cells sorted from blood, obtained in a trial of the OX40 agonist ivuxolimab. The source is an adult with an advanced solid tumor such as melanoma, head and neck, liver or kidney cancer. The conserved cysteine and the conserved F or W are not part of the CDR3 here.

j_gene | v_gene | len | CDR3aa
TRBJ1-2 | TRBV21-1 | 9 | ASSIRLGYT
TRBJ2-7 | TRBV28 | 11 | ASSSHDSYEQY
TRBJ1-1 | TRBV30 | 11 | AWSGDLGPEAF
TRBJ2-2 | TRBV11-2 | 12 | ASSLAEATGELF
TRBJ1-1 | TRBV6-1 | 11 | ASRGRVNTEAF
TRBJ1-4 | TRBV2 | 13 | ASFWGTATNEKLF
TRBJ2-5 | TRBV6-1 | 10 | ASGDKKETQY
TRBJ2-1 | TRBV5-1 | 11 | ASSGDNYNEQF
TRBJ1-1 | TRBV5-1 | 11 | ASSLGIGTEAF
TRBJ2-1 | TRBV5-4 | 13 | ASSLMAGTHNEQF
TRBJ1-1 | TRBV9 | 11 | ASSSGLNTEAF
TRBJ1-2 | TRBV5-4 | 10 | ASSPDSYGYT
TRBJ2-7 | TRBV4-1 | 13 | ASSPTDRRAYEQY
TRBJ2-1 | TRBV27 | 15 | ASSSVLAGGPYNEQF
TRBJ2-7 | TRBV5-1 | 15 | ASSGLGGAGATYEQY
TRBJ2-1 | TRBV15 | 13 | ATSRGRNNYNEQF
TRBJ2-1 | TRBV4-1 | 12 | ASSRQGANNEQF
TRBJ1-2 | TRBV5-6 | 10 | ASSWGQIGST
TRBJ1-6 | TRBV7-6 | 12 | ASSRGQGNSPLH
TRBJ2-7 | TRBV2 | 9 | AKGALDEQY
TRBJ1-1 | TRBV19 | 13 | ASSITGIGDTEAF
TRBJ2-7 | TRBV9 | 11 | ASSPAPTYEQY
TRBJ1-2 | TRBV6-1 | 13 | ASSVKGQGTYGYT
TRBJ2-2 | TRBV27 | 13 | ASSFRQALTGELF
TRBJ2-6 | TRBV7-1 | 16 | ASSQYITRQSRANVLS
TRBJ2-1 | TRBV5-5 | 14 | ASSQGQGDFYNEQF
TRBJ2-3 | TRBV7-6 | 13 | ASSLGDRSTDTQY
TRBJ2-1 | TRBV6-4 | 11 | ASSDRATNEQF
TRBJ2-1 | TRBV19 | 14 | ASSSIPERTGDEQF
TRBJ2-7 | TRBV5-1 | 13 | ASRVTGSPSYEQY
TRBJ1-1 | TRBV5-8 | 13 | ASSLSPGGGTEAF
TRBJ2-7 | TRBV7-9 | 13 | ASSLSPRQSYEQY
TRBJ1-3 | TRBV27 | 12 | ASSDGISGNTIY
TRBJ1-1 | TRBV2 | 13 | ASSEAALDRTEAF
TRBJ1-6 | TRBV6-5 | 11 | ASSYGRNSPLH
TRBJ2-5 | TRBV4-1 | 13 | ASSHRTGSGETQY
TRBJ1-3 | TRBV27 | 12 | ASSNTRSGNTIY
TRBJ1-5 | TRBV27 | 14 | ASSPRTGFSNQPQH
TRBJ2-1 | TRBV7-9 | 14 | ASSLTTGSSYNEQF
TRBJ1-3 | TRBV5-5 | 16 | ASSYPTGPANSGNTIY
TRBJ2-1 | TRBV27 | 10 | ASSSRLNEQF
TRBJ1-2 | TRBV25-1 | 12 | ASSPERANYGYT
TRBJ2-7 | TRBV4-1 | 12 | ASSQVQGDYEQY
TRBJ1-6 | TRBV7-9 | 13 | ASSPRTGGRSPLH
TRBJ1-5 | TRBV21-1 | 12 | ASSNRVDSQPQH
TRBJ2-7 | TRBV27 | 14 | ASSLSLVGAAYEQY
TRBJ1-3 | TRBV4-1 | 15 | ASSQDSARLSGNTIY
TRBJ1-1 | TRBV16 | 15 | ASSQMGPIAGNTEAF
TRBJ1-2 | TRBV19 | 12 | ASSHSGVNYGYT
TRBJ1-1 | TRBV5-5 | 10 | ASSSENTEAF
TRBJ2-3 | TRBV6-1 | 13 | ASSESAGARDTQY
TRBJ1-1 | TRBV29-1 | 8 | SVVGRQAF
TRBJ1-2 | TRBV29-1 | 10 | SVDPGNYGYT
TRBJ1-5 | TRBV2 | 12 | ASSDRVDSQPQH